Below, 14 T cell receptor beta chains from the same sample are listed, as sequenced in a study of CD8+ T cells in alopecia areata (dated by TCRdb to 2016 to 2019). Interpreted using the paper, the time point label stands for: approximately 4 weeks on oral tofacitinib. According to the study, the label for this sample's treatment or condition signals: oral pan-JAK inhibitor, 5-10 mg twice daily. The receptor library was made with the immunoSEQ multiplex PCR assay. RNA was extracted from all samples and reverse transcribed into cDNA as template for TCR sequencing. The clones in this table, taken by TCRdb from immuneACCESS, are in-frame only. Not every clone is retained; where verified, under half of the shortfall comes from an unresolved V gene, and the cause of the rest is unknown. The sample data list about 150,000 clones, and approximately 65% of these were observed just once. Roughly 0.85% of the sample belongs to the ten largest clones.

Sequenced material: CD4+ T cells sorted from blood, taken at week 4, from a patient treated with tofacitinib. These receptors all come from a human donor with alopecia areata.

V and J are TRBV4-1 and TRBJ2-7; the D is unclear. Between the trimmed V and J ends, which lost 4 bases and 3 bases, there was a span of 10 bases. CDR3 size: 13 residues. Germline V gene data show CDR1 as MGHRA and CDR2 as YSYEKL. CDR3 amino acids: CASSLSQRYEQYF. The CDR3 DNA follows: TGCGCCAGCAGCCTCTCCCAGCGCTACGAGCAGTACTTC.

This clone has just one count. CDR3 nucleotide sequence: TGTGCCAGCAGTGACCCTTCTTTGCGCCTGAGCTCCTACAATGAGCAGTTCTTC. Translation: CASSDPSLRLSSYNEQFF. The V and J genes are TRBV25-1 and TRBJ2-1, with no clear D. CDR1 MGHDK and CDR2 SYGVNS come from the germline V gene. V was clipped by 3 bases and J by 0 bases, with 18 bases between them. The CDR3 runs 18 residues.

CDR3 sequence: CASSRNRGKYSPLHF. The DNA of the CDR3 is TGTGCCAGTAGCCGGAACAGGGGGAAATATTCACCCCTCCACTTT. The gene calls are TRBV2 and TRBJ1-6, with TRBD1 identical over 8 bases. The ends lost 9 bases at V and 8 bases at J; junction bases unmatched: 12. The germline gives CDR1 SNHLY, CDR2 FYNNEI. This CDR3 comprises 15 residues.

Points on this clone: One end of the junction does not line up with germline, which may come from a read error. The chain joins TRBV10-3 to TRBJ1-2; no clear D gene. Germline CDR1 reads ENHRY; CDR2 reads SYGVKD. This CDR3 is built from 10 residues. CDR3 DNA sequence: TGTGCCATCAGTGGAGGTTTGTTTGCCTTC. Its protein product is CAISGGLFAF.

This sequence joins TRBV10-3 and TRBJ2-1, with 10 bases lining up with TRBD1. The germline V gene has CDR1 ENHRY and CDR2 SYGVKD. This CDR3 is 14 amino acids long. The trim removed 10 bases at V and 4 bases at J, leaving 7 bases unmatched. DNA of the CDR3: TGTGCCACAACCCGGGACAGGGGTTACAATGAGCAGTTCTTC. Translating gives CATTRDRGYNEQFF.

The rearrangement uses TRBV9 and TRBJ1-6; no clear D. CDR1 and CDR2 from the germline V gene are SGDLS and YYNGEE. V shed 0 bases and J shed 9 bases, with 13 bases lying between them. The CDR3 runs to 15 residues. The CDR3 reads CASSVDGLEGSPLHF. Here the CDR3 DNA reads TGTGCCAGCAGCGTAGACGGACTTGAGGGTTCACCCCTCCACTTT.

CDR3 bases: TGTGCCAGCAGTGACGGGACGGGAAAACTGTTTTTT. It translates to CASSDGTGKLFF. The genes are TRBV6-4 and TRBJ1-4, with D maybe TRBD1 (5 bases). CDR1 is MRHNA and CDR2 is SNTAGT in the germline V gene. Trimming took off 2 bases at V and 10 bases at J, with 8 bases between the two ends. The CDR3 covers 12 residues.

About this clone: A junction boundary mismatches the germline segment, possibly from a read error. V usage is TRBV7-7 and J usage is TRBJ2-1, with a tentative D call TRBD1 (5 bases). The CDR3 runs to 13 residues. Looked up from germline, CDR1 is SSHAT and CDR2 is FNYEAQ (reference sequence). CDR3 bases: TGTGCTAGCAGCCGATTAGACGACAGTAGGCAGTTCTTC. As protein: CASSRLDDSRQFF.

This sequence joins TRBV4-2 and TRBJ1-3, with D perhaps TRBD1 (6 bases). The germline V gene has CDR1 LGHNA and CDR2 YNFKEQ. CDR3 length: 17 residues. V was trimmed by 1 base and J by 0 bases, leaving 13 bases between them. The CDR3 DNA sequence: TGTGCCAGCAGCCAAGTCGCGACAGGATACTCTGGAAACACCATATATTTT. This sequence encodes CASSQVATGYSGNTIYF.

This clone was seen once. In DNA, the CDR3 is TGTGCCAGCAGTTTCAGGGGCGCGGATTCACCCCTCCACTTT. Protein product: CASSFRGADSPLHF. The rearrangement uses TRBV27 and TRBJ1-6, with TRBD1 as a possible D gene (6 bases). From germline, CDR1 is MNHEY and CDR2 SMNVEV (reference sequence). The V gene lost 3 bases and the J gene lost 8 bases, with 11 bases spanning the gap. This CDR3 spans 14 amino acids.

The rearrangement joins TRBV6-6 to TRBJ2-1; D is tentatively TRBD1 or TRBD2 (5 bases each). V was shortened by 7 bases and J by 9 bases, with 13 bases between the two germline ends. This CDR3 has 12 residues. Germline V gene data show CDR1 as MNHNY and CDR2 as SVGAGI (reference sequence). In nucleotides, the CDR3 is TGTGCCAGCACCCTTCGGGACGCTGAGCAGTTCTTC. Amino acid sequence: CASTLRDAEQFF.

Here the CDR3 DNA reads TGTGCCAGCAGGGTGAGGGACAGGGACTACGAGCAGTACTTC. This gives the protein CASRVRDRDYEQYF. V gene TRBV5-6 combines with J gene TRBJ2-7, with 9 positions matching TRBD1. V gave up 5 bases and J gave up 3 bases; unmatched junction bases: 6. The CDR3 loop spans 14 amino acids. The V gene's germline CDR1 is SGHDT and CDR2 YYEEEE.

The genes are TRBV5-1 and TRBJ2-5; D is perhaps TRBD1 or TRBD2 (5 bases each). CDR1 is SGHRS and CDR2 is YFSETQ in the germline V gene. CDR3 length: 14 amino acids. V was trimmed by 2 bases and J by 4 bases, leaving 12 bases between them. The CDR3 sequence is CASSFGQGRETQYF. For the CDR3, the DNA is TGCGCCAGCAGCTTCGGCCAGGGACGAGAGACCCAGTACTTC.

This clone was seen once. The rearrangement uses TRBV7-3 and TRBJ2-1; 7 bases map to TRBD2. Trimming took 4 bases from V and 10 from J; bases not matched to a gene: 7. The CDR3 consists of 13 residues. Per the germline V gene, CDR1 is SGHTA and CDR2 is FQGTGA. CDR3 loop: CASSSSMGLEQFF. CDR3 bases: TGTGCCAGCAGCTCGTCGATGGGACTAGAGCAGTTCTTC.